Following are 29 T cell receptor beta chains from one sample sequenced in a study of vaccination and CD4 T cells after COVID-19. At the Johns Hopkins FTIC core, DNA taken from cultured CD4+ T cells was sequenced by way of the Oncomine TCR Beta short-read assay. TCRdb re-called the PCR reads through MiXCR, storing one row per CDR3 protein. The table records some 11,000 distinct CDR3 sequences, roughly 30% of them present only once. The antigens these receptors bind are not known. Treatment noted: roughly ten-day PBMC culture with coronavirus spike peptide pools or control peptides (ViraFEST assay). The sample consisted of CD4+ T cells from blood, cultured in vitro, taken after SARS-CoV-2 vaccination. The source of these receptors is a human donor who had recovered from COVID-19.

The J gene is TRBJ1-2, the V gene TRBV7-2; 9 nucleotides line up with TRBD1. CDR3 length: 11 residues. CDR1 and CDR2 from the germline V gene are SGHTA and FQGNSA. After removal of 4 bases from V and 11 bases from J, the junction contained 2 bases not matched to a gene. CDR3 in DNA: TGTGCCAGCAGCTGGACAGGGGAGTACACCTTC. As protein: CASSWTGEYTF. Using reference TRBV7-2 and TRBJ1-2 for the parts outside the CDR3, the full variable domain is GAGVSQSPSNKVTEKGKDVELRCDPISGHTALYWYRQSLGQGLEFLIYFQGNSAPDKSGLPSDRFSAERTGGSVSTLTIQRTQQEDSAVYLCASSWTGEYTFGSGTRLTVV.

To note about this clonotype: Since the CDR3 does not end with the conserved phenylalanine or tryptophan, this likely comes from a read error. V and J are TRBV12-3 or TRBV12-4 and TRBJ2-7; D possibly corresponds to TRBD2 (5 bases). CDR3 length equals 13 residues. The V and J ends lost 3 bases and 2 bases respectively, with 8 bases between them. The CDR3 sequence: CASSLRVPYEQYS. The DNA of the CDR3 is TGTGCCAGCAGTTTGAGGGTACCCTACGAGCAGTACTCC.

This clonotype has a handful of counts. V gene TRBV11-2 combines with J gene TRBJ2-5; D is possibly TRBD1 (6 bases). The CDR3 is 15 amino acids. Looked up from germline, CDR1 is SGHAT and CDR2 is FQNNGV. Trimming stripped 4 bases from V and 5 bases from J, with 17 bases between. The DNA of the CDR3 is TGTGCCAGCAGCTCAACCCACAGGGTCGCGGAGACCCAGTACTTC. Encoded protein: CASSSTHRVAETQYF.

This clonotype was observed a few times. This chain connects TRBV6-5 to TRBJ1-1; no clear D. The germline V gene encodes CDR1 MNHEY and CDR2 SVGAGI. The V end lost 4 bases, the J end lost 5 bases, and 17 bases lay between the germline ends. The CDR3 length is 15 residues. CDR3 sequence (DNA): TGTGCCAGCAGTTCCCCATATCGGCCACAGACTGAAGCTTTCTTT. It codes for CASSSPYRPQTEAFF.

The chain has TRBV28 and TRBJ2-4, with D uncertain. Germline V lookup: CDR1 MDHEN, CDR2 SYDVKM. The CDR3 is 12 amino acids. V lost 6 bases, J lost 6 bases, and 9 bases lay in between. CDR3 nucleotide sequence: TGTGCCAGCAGCCAAACACTAAACATTCAGTACTTC. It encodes CASSQTLNIQYF.

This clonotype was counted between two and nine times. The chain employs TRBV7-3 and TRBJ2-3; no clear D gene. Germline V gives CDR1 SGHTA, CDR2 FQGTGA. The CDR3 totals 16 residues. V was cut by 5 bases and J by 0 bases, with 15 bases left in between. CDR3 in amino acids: CASSPQVSKSTDTQYF. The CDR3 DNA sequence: TGTGCCAGCAGCCCTCAAGTGTCTAAAAGCACAGATACGCAGTATTTT.

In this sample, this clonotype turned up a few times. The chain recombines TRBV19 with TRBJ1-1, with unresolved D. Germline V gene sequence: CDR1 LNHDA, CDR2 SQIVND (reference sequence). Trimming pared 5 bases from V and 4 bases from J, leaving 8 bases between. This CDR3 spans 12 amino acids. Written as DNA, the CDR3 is TGTGCCAGTAGTCAACCCCCCACTGAAGCTTTCTTT. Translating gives CASSQPPTEAFF.

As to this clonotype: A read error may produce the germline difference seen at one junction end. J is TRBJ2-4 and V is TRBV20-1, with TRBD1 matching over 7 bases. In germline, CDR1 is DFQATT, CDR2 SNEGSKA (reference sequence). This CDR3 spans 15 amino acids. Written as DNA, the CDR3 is TGCAGTGCAAGAGGGGACAGTCTAGCCAAAAACATTCAGTACTTC. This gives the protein CSARGDSLAKNIQYF.

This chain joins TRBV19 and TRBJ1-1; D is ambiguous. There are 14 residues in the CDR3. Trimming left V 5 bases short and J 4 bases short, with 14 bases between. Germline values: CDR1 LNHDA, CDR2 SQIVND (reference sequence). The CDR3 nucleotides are TGTGCCAGTAGTCTCCCTGGGTCGGTCACTGAAGCTTTCTTT. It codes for CASSLPGSVTEAFF. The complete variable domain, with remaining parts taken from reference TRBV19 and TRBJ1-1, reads DGGITQSPKYLFRKEGQNVTLSCEQNLNHDAMYWYRQDPGQGLRLIYYSQIVNDFQKGDIAEGYSVSREKKESFPLTVTSAQKNPTAFYLCASSLPGSVTEAFFGQGTRLTVV.

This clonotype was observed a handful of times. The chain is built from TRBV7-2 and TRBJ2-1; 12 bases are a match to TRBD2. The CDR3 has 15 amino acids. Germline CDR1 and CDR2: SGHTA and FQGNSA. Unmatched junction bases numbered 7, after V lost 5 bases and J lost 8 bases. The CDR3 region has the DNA TGTGCCAGCAGCCTGACTAGCGGGAGTTCGTATGAGCAGTTCTTC. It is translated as CASSLTSGSSYEQFF.

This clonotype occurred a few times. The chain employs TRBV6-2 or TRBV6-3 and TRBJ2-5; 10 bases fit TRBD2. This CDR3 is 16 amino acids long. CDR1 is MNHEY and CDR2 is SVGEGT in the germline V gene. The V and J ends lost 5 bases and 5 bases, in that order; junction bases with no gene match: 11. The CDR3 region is CASSPQREGFRETQYF. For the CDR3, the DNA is TGTGCCAGCAGTCCCCAGCGGGAGGGCTTCCGGGAGACCCAGTACTTC.

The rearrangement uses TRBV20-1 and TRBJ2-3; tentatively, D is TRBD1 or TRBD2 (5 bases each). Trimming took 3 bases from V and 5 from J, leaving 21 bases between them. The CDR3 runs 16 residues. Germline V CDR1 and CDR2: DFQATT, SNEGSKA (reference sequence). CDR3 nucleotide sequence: TGCAGTGCTAGTACCGGGAACCCAGCAGGGAGAGATACGCAGTATTTT. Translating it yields CSASTGNPAGRDTQYF.

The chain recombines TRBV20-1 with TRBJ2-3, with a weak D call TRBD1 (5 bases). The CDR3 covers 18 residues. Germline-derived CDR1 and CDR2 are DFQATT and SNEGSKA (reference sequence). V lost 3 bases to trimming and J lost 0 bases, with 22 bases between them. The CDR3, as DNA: TGCAGTGCTAGTCCCGCCCCAGGGTCGGGCCGGAGCACAGATACGCAGTATTTT. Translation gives CSASPAPGSGRSTDTQYF.

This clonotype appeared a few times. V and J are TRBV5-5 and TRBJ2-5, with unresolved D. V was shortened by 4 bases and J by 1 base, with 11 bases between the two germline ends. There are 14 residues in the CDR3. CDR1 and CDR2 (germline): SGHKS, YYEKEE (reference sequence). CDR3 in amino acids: CASSALLSQETQYF. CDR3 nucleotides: TGTGCCAGCAGCGCGTTACTCAGCCAAGAGACCCAGTACTTC.

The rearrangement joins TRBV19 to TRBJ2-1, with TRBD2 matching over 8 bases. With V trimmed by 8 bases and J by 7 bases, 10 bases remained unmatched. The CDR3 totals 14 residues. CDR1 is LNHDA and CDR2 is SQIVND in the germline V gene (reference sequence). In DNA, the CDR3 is TGTGCCAGTTCCTCCGGGGGGGCGGGGAATGAGCAGTTCTTC. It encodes CASSSGGAGNEQFF.

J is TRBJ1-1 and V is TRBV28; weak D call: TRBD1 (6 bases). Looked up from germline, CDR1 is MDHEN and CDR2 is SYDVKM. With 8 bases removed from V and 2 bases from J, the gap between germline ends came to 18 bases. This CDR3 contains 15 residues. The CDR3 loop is CASPVPGHRNTEAFF. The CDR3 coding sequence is TGTGCCAGCCCCGTCCCGGGACACAGAAACACTGAAGCTTTCTTT.

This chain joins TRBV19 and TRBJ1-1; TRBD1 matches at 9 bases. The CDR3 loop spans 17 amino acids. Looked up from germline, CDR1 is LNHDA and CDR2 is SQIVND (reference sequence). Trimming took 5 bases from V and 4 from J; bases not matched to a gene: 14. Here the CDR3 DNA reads TGTGCCAGTAGTCGCACAGGGGGCGCTTACTGGGCCACTGAAGCTTTCTTT. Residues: CASSRTGGAYWATEAFF.

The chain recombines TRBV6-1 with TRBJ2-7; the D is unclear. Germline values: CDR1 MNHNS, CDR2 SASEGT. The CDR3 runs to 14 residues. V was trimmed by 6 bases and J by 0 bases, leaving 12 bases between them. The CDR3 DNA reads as TGTGCCAGCAGGACCTCCCACGGCTCCTACGAGCAGTACTTC. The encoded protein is CASRTSHGSYEQYF.

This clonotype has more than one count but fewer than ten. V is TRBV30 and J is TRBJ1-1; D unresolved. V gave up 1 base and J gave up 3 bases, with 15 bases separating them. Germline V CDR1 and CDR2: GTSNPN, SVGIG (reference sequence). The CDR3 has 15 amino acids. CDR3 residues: CAWSAYSSMDTEAFF. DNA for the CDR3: TGTGCCTGGAGTGCCTATTCGAGTATGGACACTGAAGCTTTCTTT.

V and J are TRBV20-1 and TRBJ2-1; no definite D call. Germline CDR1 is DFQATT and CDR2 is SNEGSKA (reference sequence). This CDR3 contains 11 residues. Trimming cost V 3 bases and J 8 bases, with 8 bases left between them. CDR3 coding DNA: TGCAGTGCTAGTGCCACATATGAGCAGTTCTTC. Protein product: CSASATYEQFF.

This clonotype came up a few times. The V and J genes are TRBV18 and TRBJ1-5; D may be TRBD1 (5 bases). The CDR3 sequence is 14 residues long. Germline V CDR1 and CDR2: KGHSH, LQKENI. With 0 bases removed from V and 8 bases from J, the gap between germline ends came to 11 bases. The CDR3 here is CASSPPGGFKPQHF. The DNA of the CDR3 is TGTGCCAGCTCACCACCGGGGGGTTTTAAGCCCCAGCATTTT.

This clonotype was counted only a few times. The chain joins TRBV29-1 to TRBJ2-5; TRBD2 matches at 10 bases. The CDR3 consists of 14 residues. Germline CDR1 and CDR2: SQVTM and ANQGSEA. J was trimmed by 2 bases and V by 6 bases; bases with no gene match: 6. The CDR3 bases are TGCAGCGTCTCACCTAGCGGGAGACAAGAGACCCAGTACTTC. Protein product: CSVSPSGRQETQYF.

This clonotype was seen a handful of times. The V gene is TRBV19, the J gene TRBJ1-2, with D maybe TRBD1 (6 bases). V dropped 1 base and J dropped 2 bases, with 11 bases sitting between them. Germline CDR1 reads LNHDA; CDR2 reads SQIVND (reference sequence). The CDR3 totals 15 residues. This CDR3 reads CASSIVQTGNYGYTF. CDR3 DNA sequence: TGTGCCAGTAGTATAGTCCAAACAGGGAACTATGGCTACACCTTC.

CDR3 DNA sequence: TGCAGTGCTAGAGATCCAACGCAGGGTTCTGGGGCCAACGTCCTGACTTTC. The encoded protein is CSARDPTQGSGANVLTF. The J gene is TRBJ2-6, the V gene TRBV20-1, with D possibly being TRBD1 (5 bases). The CDR3 totals 17 residues. The ends were cut back, 0 bases at V and 1 base at J, with 13 bases in the middle. The germline V gene encodes CDR1 DFQATT and CDR2 SNEGSKA (reference sequence).

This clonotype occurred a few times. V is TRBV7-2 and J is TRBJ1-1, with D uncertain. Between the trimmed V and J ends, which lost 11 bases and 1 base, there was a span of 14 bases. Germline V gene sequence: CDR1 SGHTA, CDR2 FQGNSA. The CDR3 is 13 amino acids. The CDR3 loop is CAGSPGRNTEAFF. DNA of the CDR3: TGTGCCGGAAGCCCCGGGAGGAACACTGAAGCTTTCTTT.

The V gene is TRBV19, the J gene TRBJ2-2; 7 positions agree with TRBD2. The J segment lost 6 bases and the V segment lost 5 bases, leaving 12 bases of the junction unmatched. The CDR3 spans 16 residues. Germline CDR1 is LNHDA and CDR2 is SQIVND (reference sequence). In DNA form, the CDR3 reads TGTGCCAGTAGTTCTCCTAGCGGCCGCCCCCCCGGGGAGCTGTTTTTT. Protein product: CASSSPSGRPPGELFF.

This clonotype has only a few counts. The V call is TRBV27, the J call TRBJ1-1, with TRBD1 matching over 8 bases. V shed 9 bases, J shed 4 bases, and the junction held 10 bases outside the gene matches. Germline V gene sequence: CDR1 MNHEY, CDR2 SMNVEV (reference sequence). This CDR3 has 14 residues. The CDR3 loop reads CASTQGARGTEAFF. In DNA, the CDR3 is TGTGCCAGTACGCAGGGGGCGCGTGGCACTGAAGCTTTCTTT.

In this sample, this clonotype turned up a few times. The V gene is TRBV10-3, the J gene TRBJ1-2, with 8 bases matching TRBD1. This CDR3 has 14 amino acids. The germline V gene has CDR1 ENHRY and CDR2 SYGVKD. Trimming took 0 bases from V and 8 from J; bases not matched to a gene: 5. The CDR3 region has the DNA TGTGCCATCAGTGAGTCTGTACAGGGGGACGGCTACACCTTC. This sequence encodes CAISESVQGDGYTF.

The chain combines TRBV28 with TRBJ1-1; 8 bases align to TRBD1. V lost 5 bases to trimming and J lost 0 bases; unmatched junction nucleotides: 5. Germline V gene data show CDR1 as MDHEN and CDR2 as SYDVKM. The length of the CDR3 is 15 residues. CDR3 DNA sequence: TGTGCCAGCAGTCAGGGGGCGAAGGTGAACACTGAAGCTTTCTTT. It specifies CASSQGAKVNTEAFF. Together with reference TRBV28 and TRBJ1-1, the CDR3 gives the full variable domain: DVKVTQSSRYLVKRTGEKVFLECVQDMDHENMFWYRQDPGLGLRLIYFSYDVKMKEKGDIPEGYSVSREKKERFSLILESASTNQTSMYLCASSQGAKVNTEAFFGQGTRLTVV.